This T cell receptor beta chain is from a study of OX40 agonist ivuxolimab in advanced cancers. Study-wide results and limits: At doses 0.1 to 3.0 mg/kg, CD4+ and CD8+ clones expanded. Compared with CD4+, CD8+ T cells on average had more expanded clones.

Regarding this clone: As yet, its antigen is unknown.

Sequenced by immunoSEQ multiplex PCR; TCRdb stores in-frame clones only, minus some. The top ten clones hold 9.5% to 11% of a sample with some 46,000 clones, around 94% of them seen once. J was trimmed by 4 bases and V by 5 bases; bases with no gene match: 7. The CDR3 is 15 residues long. Per the germline V gene, CDR1 is SEHNR and CDR2 is FQNEAQ (reference sequence). The specimen comprised CD4+ or CD8+ T cells sorted from blood, sampled in a trial of the OX40 agonist ivuxolimab. The V and J genes are TRBV7-9 and TRBJ1-4, with TRBD1 matching over 7 bases. The receptor's source is an adult with an advanced solid tumor such as melanoma, head and neck, liver or kidney cancer. Here the CDR3 DNA reads TGTGCCAGCAGCGCTCCGGGACAGCTTAATGAAAAACTGTTTTTT. This sequence encodes CASSAPGQLNEKLFF. Full variable domain (rest looked up from reference TRBV7-9 and TRBJ1-4): DTGVSQNPRHKITKRGQNVTFRCDPISEHNRLYWYRQTLGQGPEFLTYFQNEAQLEKSRLLSDRFSAERPKGSFSTLEIQRTEQGDSAMYLCASSAPGQLNEKLFFGSGTQLSVL.